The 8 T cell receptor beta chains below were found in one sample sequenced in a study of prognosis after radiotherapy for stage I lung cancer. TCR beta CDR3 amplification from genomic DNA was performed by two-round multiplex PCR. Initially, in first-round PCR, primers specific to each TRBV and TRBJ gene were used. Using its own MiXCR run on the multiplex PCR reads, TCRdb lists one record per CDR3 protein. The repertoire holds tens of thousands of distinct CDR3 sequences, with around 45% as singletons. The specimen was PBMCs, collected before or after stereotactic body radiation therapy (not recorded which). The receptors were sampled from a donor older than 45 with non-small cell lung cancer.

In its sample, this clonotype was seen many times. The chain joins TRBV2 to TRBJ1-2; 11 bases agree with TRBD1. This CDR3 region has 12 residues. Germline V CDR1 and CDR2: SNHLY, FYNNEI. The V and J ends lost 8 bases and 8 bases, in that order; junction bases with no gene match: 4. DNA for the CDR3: TGTGCCAGCGGACAGGGGGCGCGGGGCTACACCTTC. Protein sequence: CASGQGARGYTF.

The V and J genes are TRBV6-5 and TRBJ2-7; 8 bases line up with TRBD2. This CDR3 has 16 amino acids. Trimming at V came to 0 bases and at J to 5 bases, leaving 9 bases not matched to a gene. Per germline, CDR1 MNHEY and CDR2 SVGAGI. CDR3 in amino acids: CASSYSNFGGGNEQYF. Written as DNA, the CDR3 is TGTGCCAGCAGTTACTCCAACTTCGGGGGGGGTAACGAGCAGTACTTC.

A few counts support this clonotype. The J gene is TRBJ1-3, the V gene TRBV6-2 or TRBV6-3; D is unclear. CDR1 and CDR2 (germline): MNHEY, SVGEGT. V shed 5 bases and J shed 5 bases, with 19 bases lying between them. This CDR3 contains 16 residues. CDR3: CASSEVLQSIRNTIYF. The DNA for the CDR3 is TGTGCCAGCAGTGAAGTACTGCAGAGTATTCGAAACACCATATATTTT.

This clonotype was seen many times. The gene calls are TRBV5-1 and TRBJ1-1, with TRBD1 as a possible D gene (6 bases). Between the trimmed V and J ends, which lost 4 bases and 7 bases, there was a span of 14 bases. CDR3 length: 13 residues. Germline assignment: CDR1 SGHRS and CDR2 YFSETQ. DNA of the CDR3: TGCGCCAGCAGCCGGAGCAGGGGCGATGAAGCTTTCTTT. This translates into CASSRSRGDEAFF.

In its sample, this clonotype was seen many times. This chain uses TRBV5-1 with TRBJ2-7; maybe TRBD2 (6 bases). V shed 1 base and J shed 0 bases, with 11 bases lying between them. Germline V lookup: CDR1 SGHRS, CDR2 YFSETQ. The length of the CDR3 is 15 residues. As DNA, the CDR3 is TGCGCCAGCAGCTTGAACGACGGGAGCTCCTACGAGCAGTACTTC. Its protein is CASSLNDGSSYEQYF.

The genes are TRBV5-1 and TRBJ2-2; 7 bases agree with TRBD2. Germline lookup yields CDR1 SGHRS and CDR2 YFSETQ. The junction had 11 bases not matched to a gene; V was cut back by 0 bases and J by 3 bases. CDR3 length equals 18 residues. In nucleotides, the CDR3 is TGCGCCAGCAGCTTGGCCACTACTAGCGTGAGGGACACCGGGGAGCTGTTTTTT. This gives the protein CASSLATTSVRDTGELFF. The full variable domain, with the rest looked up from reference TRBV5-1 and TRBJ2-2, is KAGVTQTPRYLIKTRGQQVTLSCSPISGHRSVSWYQQTPGQGLQFLFEYFSETQRNKGNFPGRFSGRQFSNSRSEMNVSTLELGDSALYLCASSLATTSVRDTGELFFGEGSRLTVL.

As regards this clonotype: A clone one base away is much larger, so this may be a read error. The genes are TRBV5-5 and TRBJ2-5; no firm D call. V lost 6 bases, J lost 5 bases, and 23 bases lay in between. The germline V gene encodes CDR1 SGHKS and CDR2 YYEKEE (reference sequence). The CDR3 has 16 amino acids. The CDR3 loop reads CASIPRTGAGLETQYF. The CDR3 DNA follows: TGTGCCAGCATCCCAAGGACGGGCGCCGGGTTGGAGACCCAGTACTTC.

The CDR3 region is CASSLAGKIGQPQHF. The DNA of the CDR3 is TGTGCCAGCAGCTTAGCAGGGAAGATCGGTCAGCCCCAGCATTTT. The chain couples TRBV7-2 to TRBJ1-5; D is unclear. This CDR3 has 15 residues. The V gene's germline CDR1 is SGHTA and CDR2 FQGNSA. V shed 0 bases and J shed 6 bases, with 12 bases lying between them. Filled out from reference TRBV7-2 and TRBJ1-5, the complete variable domain reads GAGVSQSPSNKVTEKGKDVELRCDPISGHTALYWYRQSLGQGLEFLIYFQGNSAPDKSGLPSDRFSAERTGGSVSTLTIQRTQQEDSAVYLCASSLAGKIGQPQHFGDGTRLSIL.